The 20 T cell receptor beta chains reported below all come from one sample, sequenced in a study of identical twins. One entry per CDR3 protein, called by TCRdb with MiXCR from the 5' RACE reads. This sample yields approximately 1.8 million distinct CDR3 sequences, of which more than 30% are seen a single time; about 0.27% belongs to the top ten. Sample: cord blood. These receptors all stem from a newborn girl in good health.

The J gene is TRBJ2-1, the V gene TRBV29-1; 9 nucleotides match TRBD1. Matching the DNA end better, TRBJ2-7 makes the J call doubtful. The CDR3 sequence is 18 residues long. Germline CDR1 reads SQVTM; CDR2 reads ANQGSEA. CDR3 sequence: CSVEPNIRGQGLYNEQYF. CDR3 nucleotides: TGCAGCGTTGAGCCGAACATTCGGGGACAGGGCCTCTACAATGAGCAGTACTTC.

This clonotype was seen more than once but under ten times. In DNA, the CDR3 is TGTGCCAGCAGCTTGAAAAGCGGGACCGACCGTGAGACCCAGTACTTC. Its protein product is CASSLKSGTDRETQYF. This chain joins TRBV5-6 and TRBJ2-5; 7 bases are a match to TRBD2. Germline V gene data show CDR1 as SGHDT and CDR2 as YYEEEE. With V trimmed by 1 base and J by 5 bases, 11 bases remained unmatched. This CDR3 is 16 amino acids long.

The V call is TRBV4-2, the J call TRBJ2-4; TRBD2 aligns across 10 bases. TRBJ2-7 explains the end of the DNA better; the J call may be wrong. The V gene's germline CDR1 is LGHNA and CDR2 YNFKEQ. The CDR3 runs 16 residues. The chain's CDR3 is CASSQVVAGGLYEQYF. CDR3 nucleotides: TGTGCCAGCAGCCAAGTAGTAGCGGGAGGCCTCTACGAGCAGTACTTC.

Only a few counts were recorded for this clonotype. The chain is built from TRBV27 and TRBJ2-7; 8 nucleotides match TRBD2. This CDR3 is 16 amino acids long. J was trimmed by 2 bases and V by 4 bases; bases with no gene match: 10. CDR1 MNHEY and CDR2 SMNVEV come from the germline V gene (reference sequence). CDR3 loop: CASSSQASGRAYEQYF. CDR3 nucleotides: TGTGCCAGCAGTTCCCAAGCCAGCGGGAGAGCCTACGAGCAGTACTTC.

The chain uses TRBV5-6 and TRBJ1-1; 8 nucleotides agree with TRBD1. CDR3 size: 15 residues. Germline loops: CDR1 SGHDT, CDR2 YYEEEE. J lost 6 bases, V lost 0 bases, and 7 bases had no gene match. The CDR3 coding sequence is TGTGCCAGCAGCTTGGCCGGACAGGGACCGGCTGAAGCTTTCTTT. Translated: CASSLAGQGPAEAFF. Supplemented by reference TRBV5-6 and TRBJ1-1, the full variable domain reads DAGVTQSPTHLIKTRGQQVTLRCSPKSGHDTVSWYQQALGQGPQFIFQYYEEEERQRGNFPDRFSGHQFPNYSSELNVNALLLGDSALYLCASSLAGQGPAEAFFGQGTRLTVV.

This chain connects TRBV5-6 to TRBJ1-1; TRBD1 matches at 8 bases. Unmatched junction bases numbered 7, after V lost 0 bases and J lost 0 bases. Germline CDR1 and CDR2: SGHDT and YYEEEE. The CDR3 extends over 17 amino acids. CDR3 DNA sequence: TGTGCCAGCAGCTTGGTAGTTGGGGGACAGGTGAACACTGAAGCTTTCTTT. Translated: CASSLVVGGQVNTEAFF.

This clonotype was seen a few times. V is TRBV5-1 and J is TRBJ2-2; D not resolved. V lost 0 bases and J 5 bases, leaving 5 bases between the germline ends. CDR1 and CDR2 (germline): SGHRS, YFSETQ. The CDR3 extends over 13 amino acids. The CDR3 region has the DNA TGCGCCAGCAGCTTGGCCACGACCGGGGAGCTGTTTTTT. It encodes CASSLATTGELFF.

The chain combines TRBV7-9 with TRBJ2-1; 9 nucleotides align to TRBD2. V trimming: 6 bases; J trimming: 3 bases; junction bases outside the gene matches: 3. The germline CDR1 and CDR2 sequences are SEHNR and FQNEAQ (reference sequence). CDR3 length equals 14 residues. The CDR3 reads CASRILAGYNEQFF. For the CDR3, the DNA is TGTGCCAGCAGAATACTAGCGGGCTACAATGAGCAGTTCTTC.

The V call is TRBV20-1, the J call TRBJ2-3; D assignment may be TRBD1 or TRBD2 (5 bases each). CDR1 DFQATT and CDR2 SNEGSKA come from the germline V gene (reference sequence). V was shortened by 2 bases and J by 6 bases, with 18 bases between the two germline ends. The CDR3 runs to 15 residues. The CDR3 region is CSARHSRDPRDTQYF. In DNA form, the CDR3 reads TGCAGTGCTAGACACTCCCGGGACCCCAGGGATACGCAGTATTTT.

This rearrangement joins TRBV4-2 to TRBJ1-5; 8 nucleotides agree with TRBD1. The ends lost 6 bases at V and 2 bases at J; junction bases unmatched: 6. The CDR3 is 15 residues long. Germline-derived CDR1 and CDR2 are LGHNA and YNFKEQ. The CDR3 nucleotides are TGTGCCAGCAGTTGGGTGACAGGGGGCAATCAGCCCCAGCATTTT. This translates into CASSWVTGGNQPQHF.

V usage is TRBV5-1 and J usage is TRBJ1-1; D ambiguous. CDR3 length equals 15 residues. Germline V gene lookup returns CDR1 SGHRS and CDR2 YFSETQ. Trimming removed 0 bases at V and 6 bases at J, with 15 bases between. CDR3 protein: CASSLGDPDGSEAFF. The DNA for the CDR3 is TGCGCCAGCAGCTTGGGAGACCCCGATGGGTCTGAAGCTTTCTTT.

The genes are TRBV20-1 and TRBJ2-6, with TRBD1 matching 8 bases. The CDR3 totals 17 residues. From germline, CDR1 is DFQATT and CDR2 SNEGSKA (reference sequence). The V and J ends lost 6 bases and 2 bases, in that order; junction bases with no gene match: 12. The CDR3 is CSAPYPRQGTGANVLTF. CDR3 DNA: TGCAGTGCCCCATACCCACGACAGGGGACTGGGGCCAACGTCCTGACTTTC.

This clonotype turned up a few times. The gene calls are TRBV10-3 and TRBJ2-5, with D possibly called TRBD1 or TRBD2 (5 bases each). The germline V and J ends were trimmed by 8 bases and 4 bases, with 14 bases remaining between them. This CDR3 has 13 residues. Germline loops: CDR1 ENHRY, CDR2 SYGVKD. CDR3 in DNA: TGTGCCATCCAGAGGGGTGTCGGAGAGACCCAGTACTTC. Its protein is CAIQRGVGETQYF.

The chain uses TRBV4-1 and TRBJ1-2, with D possibly TRBD1 on 6 matching bases. Germline lookup yields CDR1 MGHRA and CDR2 YSYEKL. Between the trimmed V and J ends, which lost 0 bases and 4 bases, there was a span of 9 bases. This CDR3 has 14 amino acids. CDR3 in DNA: TGCGCCAGCAGCCAAGAACAGGGTATCTATGGCTACACCTTC. Translating it yields CASSQEQGIYGYTF.

This clonotype was counted only a few times. The V gene is TRBV5-1, the J gene TRBJ2-5; D gene uncertain. V lost 1 base to trimming and J lost 4 bases, with 5 bases between them. CDR1 is SGHRS and CDR2 is YFSETQ in the germline V gene. The CDR3 covers 12 residues. The CDR3: CASSLSTETQYF. CDR3 DNA: TGCGCCAGCAGCTTGTCAACAGAGACCCAGTACTTC.

The chain combines TRBV4-1 with TRBJ1-5; 10 bases match TRBD1. The V segment lost 4 bases and the J segment 5 bases; nucleotides outside the gene matches: 17. The CDR3 consists of 19 residues. The germline V gene has CDR1 MGHRA and CDR2 YSYEKL. The CDR3 bases are TGCGCCAGCAGCCGACACCATACCCCGGGACAGGGGACTTATCAGCCCCAGCATTTT. Translating gives CASSRHHTPGQGTYQPQHF.

The chain has TRBV4-2 and TRBJ2-3, with D possibly called TRBD1 or TRBD2 (5 bases each). Germline lookup yields CDR1 LGHNA and CDR2 YNFKEQ. The CDR3 contains 17 residues. Trimming cost V 0 bases and J 2 bases, with 15 bases left between them. The CDR3 region is CASSQDGASKLTDTQYF. CDR3 DNA: TGTGCCAGCAGCCAAGATGGGGCTAGCAAACTCACAGATACGCAGTATTTT.

The rearrangement links TRBV10-3 to TRBJ2-1; the D is unclear. The length of the CDR3 is 15 residues. Germline V gene sequence: CDR1 ENHRY, CDR2 SYGVKD. Trimming removed 2 bases from V and 6 bases from J, with 14 bases in between. The CDR3 region has the DNA TGTGCCATCAGTGAGGACCAGGCCCAACTCAATGAGCAGTTCTTC. It specifies CAISEDQAQLNEQFF.

The rearrangement links TRBV28 to TRBJ2-5; 7 bases are shared with TRBD2. Germline CDR1 reads MDHEN; CDR2 reads SYDVKM. The trim removed 2 bases at V and 1 base at J, leaving 4 bases unmatched. CDR3 length: 15 amino acids. The CDR3 region has the DNA TGTGCCAGCAGTTTAGTTAGGGAGGGCCAAGAGACCCAGTACTTC. As protein: CASSLVREGQETQYF.

This sequence joins TRBV29-1 and TRBJ1-1, with D hard to call. V gave up 4 bases and J gave up 0 bases, with 9 bases separating them. This CDR3 has 13 residues. Germline V CDR1 and CDR2: SQVTM, ANQGSEA. The CDR3 region is CSVGQSLNTEAFF. As DNA, the CDR3 is TGCAGCGTTGGTCAGAGTCTGAACACTGAAGCTTTCTTT.